The 22 T cell receptor beta chains in this list originate from one sample, sequenced in a study of T cell changes during pregnancy in multiple sclerosis. Data came from immunoSEQ multiplex PCR; TCRdb stores just in-frame clones and leaves some out. The sample carries some 37,000 clones, over 75% recorded once. Specimen: CD4+ T cells from peripheral blood mononuclear cells, collected before pregnancy. All receptors come from a female donor with multiple sclerosis, enrolled in a pregnancy study.

V gene TRBV30 combines with J gene TRBJ1-5; D gene unclear. This CDR3 region has 14 residues. The germline CDR1 and CDR2 sequences are GTSNPN and SVGIG (reference sequence). Trimming took 2 bases from V and 2 from J, leaving 10 bases between them. Here the CDR3 reads CAWSTGKGNQPQHF. The CDR3 DNA follows: TGTGCCTGGAGTACGGGGAAAGGCAATCAGCCCCAGCATTTT.

The chain is built from TRBV7-2 and TRBJ2-2; a weak D match, TRBD2 (6 bases). Germline V gene data show CDR1 as SGHTA and CDR2 as FQGNSA. Trimming stripped 1 base from V and 3 bases from J, with 15 bases between. The CDR3 is 17 residues long. The CDR3 DNA is TGTGCCAGCAGCTTAGACTACGGGAGAATTTACACCGGGGAGCTGTTTTTT. It encodes CASSLDYGRIYTGELFF.

The gene calls are TRBV6-7 and TRBJ2-1; a possible D gene is TRBD2 (5 bases). TRBV6-7 is placed among ORFs of uncertain function. The CDR3 contains 17 residues. The V end was cut by 7 bases, the J end by 1 base, with 20 bases between. The CDR3 here is CASKILASGASYNEQFF. The CDR3 region has the DNA TGTGCCAGCAAAATTCTGGCAAGCGGAGCTTCCTACAATGAGCAGTTCTTC.

This rearrangement joins TRBV7-6 to TRBJ2-3; 9 bases fit TRBD2. Trimming took 3 bases from V and 3 from J; bases not matched to a gene: 4. CDR3 length: 15 residues. The V gene's germline CDR1 is SGHVS and CDR2 FNYEAQ. The CDR3 DNA follows: TGTGCCAGCAGCTTTAGCGGGAGTAGTACAGATACGCAGTATTTT. Translating gives CASSFSGSSTDTQYF.

The chain uses TRBV27 and TRBJ2-3, with 9 nucleotides matching TRBD2. V dropped 3 bases and J dropped 4; count of bases not matched to a gene: 5. The germline V gene has CDR1 MNHEY and CDR2 SMNVEV (reference sequence). The CDR3 runs 15 residues. As DNA, the CDR3 is TGTGCCAGCAGTTTTGGAGCGGGAGGCCCAGATACGCAGTATTTT. It codes for CASSFGAGGPDTQYF.

This chain links TRBV10-3 with TRBJ2-3; 9 bases align to TRBD2. This CDR3 contains 12 residues. V gave up 9 bases and J gave up 4 bases; unmatched junction bases: 2. The germline V gene encodes CDR1 ENHRY and CDR2 SYGVKD. CDR3 in DNA: TGTGCCATAGGACTAGCGCCAGATACGCAGTATTTT. It is translated as CAIGLAPDTQYF.

This chain connects TRBV10-3 to TRBJ2-5; 7 nucleotides line up with TRBD2. The CDR3 is made up of 14 amino acids. Per germline, CDR1 ENHRY and CDR2 SYGVKD. The V gene end was trimmed by 6 bases and the J gene end by 2 bases; junction bases not matched to a gene: 6. CDR3 DNA: TGTGCCATCAGGGGGGGGAATAGTCAAGAGACCCAGTACTTC. As protein: CAIRGGNSQETQYF.

The V gene is TRBV19, the J gene TRBJ2-2; possibly TRBD1 for D (5 bases). V was pared by 7 bases and J by 3 bases, with 9 bases between. Germline CDR1 reads LNHDA; CDR2 reads SQIVND (reference sequence). The CDR3 totals 13 residues. The CDR3 is CASKGRDTGELFF. CDR3 in DNA: TGTGCCAGTAAGGGGCGAGACACCGGGGAGCTGTTTTTT.

The rearrangement joins TRBV6-1 to TRBJ1-5, with D perhaps TRBD1 (6 bases). Germline CDR1 reads MNHNS; CDR2 reads SASEGT. V lost 6 bases to trimming and J lost 3 bases, with 12 bases between them. CDR3 length equals 14 residues. DNA for the CDR3: TGTGCCAGCAGGTTACAGGGATCCAATCAGCCCCAGCATTTT. This codes for CASRLQGSNQPQHF.

The V gene is TRBV29-1, the J gene TRBJ2-3; TRBD1 matches 7 bases. J was trimmed by 6 bases and V by 6 bases; bases with no gene match: 6. CDR1 is SQVTM, CDR2 ANQGSEA, per germline. The CDR3 is 12 residues long. CDR3 coding DNA: TGCAGCGTACAGGGGCCGCCGGATACGCAGTATTTT. Its protein product is CSVQGPPDTQYF.

J is TRBJ2-2 and V is TRBV18; D not resolved. Trimming left V 1 base short and J 1 base short, with 7 bases between. CDR1 KGHSH and CDR2 LQKENI come from the germline V gene. This CDR3 region has 15 residues. The CDR3 nucleotides are TGTGCCAGCTCACCACGGAGCAAGAACACCGGGGAGCTGTTTTTT. Its protein product is CASSPRSKNTGELFF.

The rearrangement links TRBV7-2 to TRBJ2-3, with D possibly TRBD2 on 7 matching bases. CDR1 is SGHTA and CDR2 is FQGNSA in the germline V gene. This CDR3 is built from 13 residues. V lost 10 bases and J 2 bases, leaving 13 bases between the germline ends. The CDR3 bases are TGTGCCACTAGGGGGGGCGACACAGATACGCAGTATTTT. This sequence encodes CATRGGDTDTQYF. The full variable domain, in which reference TRBV7-2 and TRBJ2-3 provide the parts outside the CDR3, is GAGVSQSPSNKVTEKGKDVELRCDPISGHTALYWYRQSLGQGLEFLIYFQGNSAPDKSGLPSDRFSAERTGGSVSTLTIQRTQQEDSAVYLCATRGGDTDTQYFGPGTRLTVL.

This chain joins TRBV9 and TRBJ1-3; a possible D gene is TRBD1 (6 bases). CDR3 length equals 16 residues. V dropped 0 bases and J dropped 4 bases, with 14 bases sitting between them. CDR1 is SGDLS, CDR2 YYNGEE, per germline. The DNA for the CDR3 is TGTGCCAGCAGCGTAGGGATCTCAGGGGTCGGAAACACCATATATTTT. Translation gives CASSVGISGVGNTIYF.

The chain is built from TRBV30 and TRBJ2-3; D remains unclear. Deletions cut 2 bases from V and 6 bases from J, with 12 bases between. Germline V gene lookup returns CDR1 GTSNPN and CDR2 SVGIG (reference sequence). The CDR3 is 13 amino acids. The CDR3 nucleotides are TGTGCCTGGAGTCCCACACCGCGGGATACGCAGTATTTT. Protein product: CAWSPTPRDTQYF.

This chain links TRBV9 with TRBJ1-1; D is perhaps TRBD1 (6 bases). Trimming took 0 bases from V and 4 from J, leaving 10 bases between them. This CDR3 spans 14 amino acids. Germline V lookup: CDR1 SGDLS, CDR2 YYNGEE. The DNA for the CDR3 is TGTGCCAGCAGCGTAGGGGGGCTCGGCACTGAAGCTTTCTTT. This translates into CASSVGGLGTEAFF.

The chain recombines TRBV27 with TRBJ2-7; the D is unclear. V lost 5 bases, J lost 7 bases, and 27 bases lay in between. The CDR3 consists of 17 residues. Germline CDR1 is MNHEY and CDR2 is SMNVEV (reference sequence). The CDR3 DNA is TGTGCCAGCAGTCCTACTACAAGCCCCGTGACCTCTTGGGAGCAGTACTTC. Its translation is CASSPTTSPVTSWEQYF.

This chain joins TRBV5-1 and TRBJ2-7; 11 positions match TRBD2. This CDR3 is built from 14 residues. The germline CDR1 and CDR2 sequences are SGHRS and YFSETQ. V trimming: 4 bases; J trimming: 6 bases; junction bases outside the gene matches: 6. The CDR3 is CASSPTSGSIEQYF. CDR3 DNA sequence: TGCGCCAGCAGCCCCACTAGCGGGAGCATCGAGCAGTACTTC.

This sequence joins TRBV5-6 and TRBJ2-1; weak D call: TRBD1 (5 bases). The CDR3 consists of 15 residues. V shed 8 bases and J shed 3 bases, with 18 bases lying between them. Germline lookup yields CDR1 SGHDT and CDR2 YYEEEE. CDR3 region: CARLQGHLFYNEQFF. The CDR3 coding sequence is TGTGCCAGGCTGCAGGGTCACCTCTTCTACAATGAGCAGTTCTTC.

The J gene is TRBJ2-5, the V gene TRBV5-1; D perhaps matches TRBD1 (7 bases). This CDR3 is 13 amino acids long. Germline CDR1 reads SGHRS; CDR2 reads YFSETQ. V was clipped by 2 bases and J by 5 bases, with 10 bases between them. CDR3 coding DNA: TGCGCCAGCAGCTTCGCAGGGGGGGAGACCCAGTACTTC. Amino acid sequence: CASSFAGGETQYF.

This chain uses TRBV2 with TRBJ2-7, with TRBD2 matching over 7 bases. With V trimmed by 4 bases and J by 6 bases, 9 bases remained unmatched. CDR1 and CDR2 from the germline V gene are SNHLY and FYNNEI. This CDR3 is 14 amino acids long. The CDR3 DNA reads TGTGCCAGCAGTGTACGGCTAGCGGATAGCGAGCAGTACTTC. It specifies CASSVRLADSEQYF.

The chain joins TRBV19 to TRBJ2-7; D is unclear. Germline CDR1 reads LNHDA; CDR2 reads SQIVND (reference sequence). This CDR3 is 14 amino acids long. V was pared by 0 bases and J by 2 bases, with 8 bases between. CDR3 protein: CASSIDPSTYEQYF. The CDR3, as DNA: TGTGCCAGTAGTATAGATCCTAGTACCTACGAGCAGTACTTC.

The chain joins TRBV28 to TRBJ1-4; a weak D match, TRBD1 (6 bases). CDR3 size: 13 residues. The germline V gene encodes CDR1 MDHEN and CDR2 SYDVKM. Trimming removed 8 bases from V and 0 bases from J, with 7 bases in between. CDR3 sequence: CASWDTTNEKLFF. The CDR3 nucleotides read TGTGCCAGCTGGGACACAACTAATGAAAAACTGTTTTTT.